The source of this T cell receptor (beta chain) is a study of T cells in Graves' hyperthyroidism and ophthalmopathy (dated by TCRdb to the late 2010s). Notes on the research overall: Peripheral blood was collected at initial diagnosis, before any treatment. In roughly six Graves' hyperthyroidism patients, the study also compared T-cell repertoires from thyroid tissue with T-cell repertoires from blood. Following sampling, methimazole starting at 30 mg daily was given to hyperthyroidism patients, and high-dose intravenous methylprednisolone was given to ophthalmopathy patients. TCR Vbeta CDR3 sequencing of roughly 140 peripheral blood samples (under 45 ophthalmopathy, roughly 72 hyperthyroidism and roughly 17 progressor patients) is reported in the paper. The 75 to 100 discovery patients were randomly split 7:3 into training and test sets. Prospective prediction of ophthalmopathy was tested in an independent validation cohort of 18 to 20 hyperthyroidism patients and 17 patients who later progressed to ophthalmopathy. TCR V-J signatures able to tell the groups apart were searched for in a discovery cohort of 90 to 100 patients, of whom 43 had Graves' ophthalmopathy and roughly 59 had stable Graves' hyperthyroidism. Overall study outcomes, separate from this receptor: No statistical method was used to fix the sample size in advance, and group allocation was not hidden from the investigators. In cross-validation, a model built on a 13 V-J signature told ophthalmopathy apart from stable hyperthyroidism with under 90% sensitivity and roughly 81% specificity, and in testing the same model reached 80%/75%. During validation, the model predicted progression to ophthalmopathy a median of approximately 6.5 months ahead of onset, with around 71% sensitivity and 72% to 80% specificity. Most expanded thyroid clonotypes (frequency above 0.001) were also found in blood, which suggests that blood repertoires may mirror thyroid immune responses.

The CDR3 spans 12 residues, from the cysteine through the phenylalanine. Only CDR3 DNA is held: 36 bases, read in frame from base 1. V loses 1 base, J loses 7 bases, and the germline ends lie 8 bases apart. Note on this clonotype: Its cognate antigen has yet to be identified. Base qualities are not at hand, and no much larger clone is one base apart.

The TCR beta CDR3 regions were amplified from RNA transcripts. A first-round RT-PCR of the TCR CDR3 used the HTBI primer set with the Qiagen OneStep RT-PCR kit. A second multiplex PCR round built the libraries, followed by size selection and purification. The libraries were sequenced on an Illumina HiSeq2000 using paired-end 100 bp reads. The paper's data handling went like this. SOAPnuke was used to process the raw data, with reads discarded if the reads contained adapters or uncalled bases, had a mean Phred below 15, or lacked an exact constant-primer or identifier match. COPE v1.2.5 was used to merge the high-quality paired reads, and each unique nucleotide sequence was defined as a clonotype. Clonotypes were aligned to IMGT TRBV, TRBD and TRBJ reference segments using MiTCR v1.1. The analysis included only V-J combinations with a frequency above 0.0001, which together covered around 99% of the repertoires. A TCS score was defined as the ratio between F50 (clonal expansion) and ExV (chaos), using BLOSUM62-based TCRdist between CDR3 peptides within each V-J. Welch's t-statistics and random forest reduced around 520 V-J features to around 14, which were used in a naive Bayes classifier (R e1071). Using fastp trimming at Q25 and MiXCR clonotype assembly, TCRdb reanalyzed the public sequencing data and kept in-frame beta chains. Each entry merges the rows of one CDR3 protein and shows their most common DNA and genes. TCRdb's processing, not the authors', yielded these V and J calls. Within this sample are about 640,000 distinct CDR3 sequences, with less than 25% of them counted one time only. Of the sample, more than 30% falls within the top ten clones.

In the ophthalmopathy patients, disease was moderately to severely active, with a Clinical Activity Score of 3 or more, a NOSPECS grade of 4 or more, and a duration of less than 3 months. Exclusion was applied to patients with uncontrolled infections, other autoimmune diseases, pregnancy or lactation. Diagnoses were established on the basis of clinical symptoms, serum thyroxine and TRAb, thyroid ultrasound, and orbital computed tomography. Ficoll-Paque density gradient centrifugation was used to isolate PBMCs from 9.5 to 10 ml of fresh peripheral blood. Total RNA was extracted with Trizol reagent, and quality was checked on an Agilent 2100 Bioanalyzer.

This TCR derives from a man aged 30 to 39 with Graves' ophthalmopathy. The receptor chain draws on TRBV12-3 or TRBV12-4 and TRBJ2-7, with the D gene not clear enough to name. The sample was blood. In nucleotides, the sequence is TGTGCCAGCAGTTTAGGAGCTTGGGAGCAGTACTTC. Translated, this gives CASSLGAWEQYF.